The present T cell receptor beta chain was sequenced within a study of T cell responses to AZD1222 COVID-19 vaccine. Whole-study findings and limits: Spike-specific TCR repertoires showed rising breadth and depth after two AZD1222 doses. The sample set comprised mostly white British donors with more females, and clonal diversity was possibly underestimated.

This clone was picked up one time. Its matching antigen is unknown. This table comes from immunoSEQ multiplex PCR, and its TCRdb copy is limited to in-frame clones, with some not included. The data show about 72,000 clones, 80% to 90% seen once. The V gene's germline CDR1 is MNHNY and CDR2 SVGAGI (reference sequence). Between the trimmed V and J ends, which lost 5 bases and 1 base, there was a span of 8 bases. There are 13 residues in the CDR3. The chain carries TRBV6-6 and TRBJ1-1, with D unresolved. The clonotype comes from an adult who received the AZD1222 COVID-19 vaccine. Source: peripheral blood, taken 28 days after the second AZD1222 dose. The CDR3 spells CASSGYTNTEAFF. For the CDR3, the DNA is TGTGCCAGCAGTGGCTACACGAACACTGAAGCTTTCTTT.